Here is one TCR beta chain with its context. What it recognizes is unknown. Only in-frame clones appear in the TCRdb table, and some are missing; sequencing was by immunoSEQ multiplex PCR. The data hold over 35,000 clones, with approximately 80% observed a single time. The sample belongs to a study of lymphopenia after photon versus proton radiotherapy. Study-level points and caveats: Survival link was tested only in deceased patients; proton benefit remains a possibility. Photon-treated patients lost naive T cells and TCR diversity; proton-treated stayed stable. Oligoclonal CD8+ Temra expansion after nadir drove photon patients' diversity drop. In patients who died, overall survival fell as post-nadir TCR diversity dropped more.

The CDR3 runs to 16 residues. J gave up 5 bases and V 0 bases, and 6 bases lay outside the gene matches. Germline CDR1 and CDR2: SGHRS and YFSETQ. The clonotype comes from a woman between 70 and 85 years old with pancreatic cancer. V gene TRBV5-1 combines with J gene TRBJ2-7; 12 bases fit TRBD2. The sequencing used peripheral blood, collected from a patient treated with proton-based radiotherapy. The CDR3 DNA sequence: TGCGCCAGCAGCTTGGGGCTAGCGGGAGGGGGTGACGAGCAGTACTTC. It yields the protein CASSLGLAGGGDEQYF. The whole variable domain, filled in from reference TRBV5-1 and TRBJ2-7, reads KAGVTQTPRYLIKTRGQQVTLSCSPISGHRSVSWYQQTPGQGLQFLFEYFSETQRNKGNFPGRFSGRQFSNSRSEMNVSTLELGDSALYLCASSLGLAGGGDEQYFGPGTRLTVT.